This TCR beta chain was identified in a study of siplizumab effects on memory and regulatory T cells. The table came from immunoSEQ multiplex PCR; TCRdb's copy has only in-frame clones and leaves some out. The repertoire includes about 100,000 clones, over 90% of them detected once, and approximately 0.67% sits in the top ten. This CDR3 has 13 residues. Trimming stripped 2 bases from V and 4 bases from J, with 6 bases between. The germline CDR1 and CDR2 sequences are SGHRS and YFSETQ. Material for sequencing was Tregs sorted from blood. The rearrangement links TRBV5-1 to TRBJ2-2; TRBD2 is a possible D gene (6 bases). The TCR sequence derives from a human donor in good health. The CDR3 sequence: CASSFGGTGELFF. CDR3 nucleotide sequence: TGCGCCAGCAGCTTCGGGGGCACCGGGGAGCTGTTTTTT.